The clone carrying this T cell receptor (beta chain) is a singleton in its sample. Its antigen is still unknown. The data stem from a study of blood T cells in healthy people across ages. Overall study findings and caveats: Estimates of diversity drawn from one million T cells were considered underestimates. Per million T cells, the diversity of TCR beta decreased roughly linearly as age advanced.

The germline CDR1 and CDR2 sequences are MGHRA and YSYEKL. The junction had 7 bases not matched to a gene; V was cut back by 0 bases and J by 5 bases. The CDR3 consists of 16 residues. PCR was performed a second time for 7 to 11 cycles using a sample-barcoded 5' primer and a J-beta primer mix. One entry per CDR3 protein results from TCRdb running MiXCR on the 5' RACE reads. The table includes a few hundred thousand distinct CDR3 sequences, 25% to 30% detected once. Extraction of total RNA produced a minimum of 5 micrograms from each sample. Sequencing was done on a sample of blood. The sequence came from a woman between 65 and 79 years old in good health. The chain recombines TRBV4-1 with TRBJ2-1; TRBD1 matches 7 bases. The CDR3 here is CASSQEEGAGHNEQFF. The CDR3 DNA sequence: TGCGCCAGCAGCCAAGAAGAGGGGGCAGGCCACAATGAGCAGTTCTTC.